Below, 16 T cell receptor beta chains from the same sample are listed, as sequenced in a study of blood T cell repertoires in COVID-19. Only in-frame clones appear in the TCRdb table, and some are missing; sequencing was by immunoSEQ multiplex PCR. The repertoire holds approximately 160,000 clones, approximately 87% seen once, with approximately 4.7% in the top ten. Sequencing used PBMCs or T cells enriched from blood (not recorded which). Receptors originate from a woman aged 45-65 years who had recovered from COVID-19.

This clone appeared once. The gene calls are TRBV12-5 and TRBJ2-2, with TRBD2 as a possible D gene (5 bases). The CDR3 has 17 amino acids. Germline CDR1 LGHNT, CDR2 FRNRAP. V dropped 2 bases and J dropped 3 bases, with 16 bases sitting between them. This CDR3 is CASGLPNRGAYTGELFF. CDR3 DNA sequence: TGTGCTAGTGGTTTGCCTAACCGGGGAGCTTACACCGGGGAGCTGTTTTTT.

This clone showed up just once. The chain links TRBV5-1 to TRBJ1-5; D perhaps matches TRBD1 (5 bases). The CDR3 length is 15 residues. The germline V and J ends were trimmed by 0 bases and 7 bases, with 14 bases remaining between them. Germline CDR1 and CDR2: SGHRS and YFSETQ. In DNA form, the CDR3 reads TGCGCCAGCAGCTTGGCCGGGGGTAGGTGGCAGCCCCAGCATTTT. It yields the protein CASSLAGGRWQPQHF. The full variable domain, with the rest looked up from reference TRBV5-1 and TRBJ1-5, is KAGVTQTPRYLIKTRGQQVTLSCSPISGHRSVSWYQQTPGQGLQFLFEYFSETQRNKGNFPGRFSGRQFSNSRSEMNVSTLELGDSALYLCASSLAGGRWQPQHFGDGTRLSIL.

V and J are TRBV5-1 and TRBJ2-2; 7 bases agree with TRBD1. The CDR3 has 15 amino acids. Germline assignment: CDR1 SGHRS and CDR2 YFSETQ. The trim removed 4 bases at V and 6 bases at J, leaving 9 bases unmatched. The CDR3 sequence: CASSPHGTDPGELFF. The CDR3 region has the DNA TGCGCCAGCAGCCCACACGGGACAGACCCCGGGGAGCTGTTTTTT.

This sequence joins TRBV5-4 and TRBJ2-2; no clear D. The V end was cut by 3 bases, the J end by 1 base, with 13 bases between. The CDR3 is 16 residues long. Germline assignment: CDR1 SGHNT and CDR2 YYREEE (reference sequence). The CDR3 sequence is CASSSGFGGNTGELFF. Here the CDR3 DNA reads TGTGCCAGCAGCTCCGGCTTTGGCGGGAACACCGGGGAGCTGTTTTTT.

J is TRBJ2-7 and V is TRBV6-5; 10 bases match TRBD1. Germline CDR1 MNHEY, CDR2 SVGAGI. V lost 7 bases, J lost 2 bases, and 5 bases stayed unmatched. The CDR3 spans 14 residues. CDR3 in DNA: TGTGCCAGCACCTGGACAGGGGGTCCCTACGAGCAGTACGTC. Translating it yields CASTWTGGPYEQYV.

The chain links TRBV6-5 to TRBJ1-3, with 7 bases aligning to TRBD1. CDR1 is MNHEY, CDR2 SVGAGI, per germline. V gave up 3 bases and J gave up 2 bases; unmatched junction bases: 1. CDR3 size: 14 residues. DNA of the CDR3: TGTGCCAGCAGTTATGACAGGGCTGGAAACACCATATATTTT. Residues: CASSYDRAGNTIYF.

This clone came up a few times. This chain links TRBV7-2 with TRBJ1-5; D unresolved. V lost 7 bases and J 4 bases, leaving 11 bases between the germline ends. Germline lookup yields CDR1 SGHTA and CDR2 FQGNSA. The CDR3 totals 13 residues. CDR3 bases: TGTGCCAGCACCCAATGGCCTAATCAGCCCCAGCATTTT. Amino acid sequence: CASTQWPNQPQHF.

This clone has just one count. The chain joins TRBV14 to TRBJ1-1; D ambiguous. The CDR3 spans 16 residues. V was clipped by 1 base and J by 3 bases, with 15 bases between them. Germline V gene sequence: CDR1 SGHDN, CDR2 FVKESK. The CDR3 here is CASSQAPPRRDTEAFF. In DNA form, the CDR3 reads TGTGCCAGCAGCCAAGCCCCCCCCCGACGGGACACTGAAGCTTTCTTT.

CDR3 region: CASSIDRTGGNTIYF. The DNA of the CDR3 is TGTGCCAGTAGTATAGATCGAACAGGAGGAAACACCATATATTTT. The chain combines TRBV19 with TRBJ1-3, with D maybe TRBD1 (5 bases). Deletions cut 0 bases from V and 4 bases from J, with 10 bases between. This CDR3 contains 15 residues. Germline V gene data show CDR1 as LNHDA and CDR2 as SQIVND (reference sequence).

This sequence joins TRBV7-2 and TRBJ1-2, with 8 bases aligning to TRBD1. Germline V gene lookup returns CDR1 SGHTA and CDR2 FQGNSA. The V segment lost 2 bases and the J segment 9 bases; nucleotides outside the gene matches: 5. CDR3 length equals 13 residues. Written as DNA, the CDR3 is TGTGCCAGCAGCTTACCAGGGGGCCTTCGCTACACCTTC. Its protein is CASSLPGGLRYTF.

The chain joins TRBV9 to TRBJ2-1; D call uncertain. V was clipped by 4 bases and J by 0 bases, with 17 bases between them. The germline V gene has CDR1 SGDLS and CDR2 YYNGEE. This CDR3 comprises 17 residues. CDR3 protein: CASSPRHGRSSYNEQFF. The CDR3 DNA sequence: TGTGCCAGCAGCCCCAGACATGGGCGCAGCTCCTACAATGAGCAGTTCTTC.

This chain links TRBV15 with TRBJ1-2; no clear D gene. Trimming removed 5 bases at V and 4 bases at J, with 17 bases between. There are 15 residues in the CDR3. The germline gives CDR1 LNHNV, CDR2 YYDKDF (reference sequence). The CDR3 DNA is TGTGCCACCAGCGTGACCGGGAGTATGTCCTATGGCTACACCTTC. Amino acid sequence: CATSVTGSMSYGYTF.

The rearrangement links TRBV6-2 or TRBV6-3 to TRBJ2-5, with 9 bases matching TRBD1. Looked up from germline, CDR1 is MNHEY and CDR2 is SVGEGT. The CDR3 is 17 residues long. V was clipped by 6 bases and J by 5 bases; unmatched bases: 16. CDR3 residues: CASSPALSDRGRETQYF. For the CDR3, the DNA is TGTGCCAGCAGCCCCGCGCTGTCGGACAGGGGTCGGGAGACCCAGTACTTC.

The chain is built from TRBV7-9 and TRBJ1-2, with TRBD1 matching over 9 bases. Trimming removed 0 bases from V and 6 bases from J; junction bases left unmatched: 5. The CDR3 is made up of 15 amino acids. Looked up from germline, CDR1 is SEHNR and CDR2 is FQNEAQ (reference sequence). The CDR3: CASSLAGTGNHGYTF. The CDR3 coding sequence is TGTGCCAGCAGCTTAGCTGGGACAGGGAATCATGGCTACACCTTC.

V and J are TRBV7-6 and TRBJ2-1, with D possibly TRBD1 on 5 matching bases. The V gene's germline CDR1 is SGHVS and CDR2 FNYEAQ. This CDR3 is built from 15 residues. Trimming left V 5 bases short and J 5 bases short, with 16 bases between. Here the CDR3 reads CASSHGQSLNNEQFF. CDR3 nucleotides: TGTGCCAGCAGCCACGGACAAAGCCTAAACAATGAGCAGTTCTTC.

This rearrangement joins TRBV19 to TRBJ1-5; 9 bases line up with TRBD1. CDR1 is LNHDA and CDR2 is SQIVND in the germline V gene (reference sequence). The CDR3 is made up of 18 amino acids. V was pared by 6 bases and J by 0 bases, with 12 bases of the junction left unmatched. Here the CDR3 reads CASRHKTGGGYSNQPQHF. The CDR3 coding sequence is TGTGCCAGTAGGCATAAAACAGGGGGCGGGTATAGCAATCAGCCCCAGCATTTT.